This TCR beta chain was recovered during a study of T cell repertoires in cytomegalovirus infection. In the study overall: From public TCR beta signatures came an indication of both CMV infection and matching HLA type.

Germline CDR1 is MNHNS and CDR2 is SASEGT. The CDR3 is made up of 17 amino acids. V lost 1 base, J lost 3 bases, and 19 bases lay in between. As for this clonotype: Its antigen is not known.

TCRdb reprocessed the reads with MiXCR, giving one entry per CDR3 protein. In the table there are some 940,000 distinct CDR3 sequences, 25% to 40% of which are singletons. The sequence came from a human donor in good health (CMV status not recorded). Some clones in this sample may be carry-over from other donors' samples. The genes are TRBV6-1 and TRBJ2-7, with D maybe TRBD2 (5 bases). The specimen was cultured CD8+ T cells from PBMCs, collected from culture after CMV antigen stimulation. CDR3 sequence (DNA): TGTGCCAGCAGTGAAGTCCAGTTGAGTGAGGGTTACTACGAGCAGTACGTC. Residues: CASSEVQLSEGYYEQYV.